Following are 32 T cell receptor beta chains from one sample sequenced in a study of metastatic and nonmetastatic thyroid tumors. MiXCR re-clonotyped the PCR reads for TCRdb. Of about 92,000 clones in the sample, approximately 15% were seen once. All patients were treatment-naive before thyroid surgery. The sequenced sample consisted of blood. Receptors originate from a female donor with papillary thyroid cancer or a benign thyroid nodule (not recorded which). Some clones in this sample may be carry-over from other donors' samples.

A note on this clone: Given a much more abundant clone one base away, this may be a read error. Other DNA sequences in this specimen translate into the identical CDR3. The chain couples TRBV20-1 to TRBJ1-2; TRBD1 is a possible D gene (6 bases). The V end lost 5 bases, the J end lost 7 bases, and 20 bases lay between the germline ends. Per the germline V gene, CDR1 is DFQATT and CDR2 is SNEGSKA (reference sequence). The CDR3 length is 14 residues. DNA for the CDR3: TGCAGTGCTGGGGGCCCACAGGGTATCGGTGGCTACACCTTC. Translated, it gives CSAGGPQGIGGYTF.

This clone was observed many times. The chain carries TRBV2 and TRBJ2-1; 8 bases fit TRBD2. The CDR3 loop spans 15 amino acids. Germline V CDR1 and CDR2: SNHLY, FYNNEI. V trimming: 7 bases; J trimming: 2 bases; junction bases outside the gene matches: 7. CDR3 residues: CASNFERGPYNEQFF. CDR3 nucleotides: TGTGCCAGCAATTTCGAGCGGGGGCCCTACAATGAGCAGTTCTTC.

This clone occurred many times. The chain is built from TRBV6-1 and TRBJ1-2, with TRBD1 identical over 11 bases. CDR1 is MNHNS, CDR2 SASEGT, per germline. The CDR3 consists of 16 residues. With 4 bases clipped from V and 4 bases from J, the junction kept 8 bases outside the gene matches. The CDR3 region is CASSGDRGIYGYGYTF. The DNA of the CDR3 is TGTGCCAGCAGTGGGGACAGGGGGATTTACGGCTATGGCTACACCTTC.

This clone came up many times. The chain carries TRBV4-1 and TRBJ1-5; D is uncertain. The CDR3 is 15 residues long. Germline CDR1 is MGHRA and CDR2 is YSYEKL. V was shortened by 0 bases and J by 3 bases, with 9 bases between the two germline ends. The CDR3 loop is CASSQEYSSNQPQHF. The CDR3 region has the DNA TGCGCCAGCAGCCAAGAATACAGCTCCAATCAGCCCCAGCATTTT.

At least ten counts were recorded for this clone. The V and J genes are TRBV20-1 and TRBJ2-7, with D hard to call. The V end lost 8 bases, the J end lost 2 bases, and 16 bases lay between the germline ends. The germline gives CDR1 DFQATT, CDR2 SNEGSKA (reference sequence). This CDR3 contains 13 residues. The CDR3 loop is CSPGRLATYEQYF. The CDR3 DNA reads TGCAGTCCTGGCCGACTGGCCACCTACGAGCAGTACTTC.

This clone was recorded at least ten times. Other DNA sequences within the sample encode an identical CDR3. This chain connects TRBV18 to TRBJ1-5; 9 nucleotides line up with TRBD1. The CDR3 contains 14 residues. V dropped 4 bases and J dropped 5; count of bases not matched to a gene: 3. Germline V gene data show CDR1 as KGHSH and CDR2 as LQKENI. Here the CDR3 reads CASSLDRGDQPQHF. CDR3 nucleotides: TGTGCCAGCTCACTCGACAGGGGGGATCAGCCCCAGCATTTT. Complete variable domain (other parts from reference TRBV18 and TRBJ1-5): NAGVMQNPRHLVRRRGQEARLRCSPMKGHSHVYWYRQLPEEGLKFMVYLQKENIIDESGMPKERFSAEFPKEGPSILRIQQVVRGDSAAYFCASSLDRGDQPQHFGDGTRLSIL.

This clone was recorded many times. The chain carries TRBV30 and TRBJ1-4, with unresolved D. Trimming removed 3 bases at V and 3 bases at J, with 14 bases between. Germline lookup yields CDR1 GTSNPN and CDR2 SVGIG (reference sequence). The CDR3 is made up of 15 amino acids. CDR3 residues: CAWRGGNEANEKLFF. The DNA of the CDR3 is TGTGCCTGGAGGGGAGGTAATGAGGCTAATGAAAAACTGTTTTTT.

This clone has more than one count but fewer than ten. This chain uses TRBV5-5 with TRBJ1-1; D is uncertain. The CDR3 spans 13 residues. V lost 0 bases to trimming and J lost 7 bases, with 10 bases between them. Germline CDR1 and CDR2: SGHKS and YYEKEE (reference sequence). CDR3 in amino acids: CASSLGAGDEAFF. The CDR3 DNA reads TGTGCCAGCAGCTTGGGGGCAGGCGATGAAGCTTTCTTT.

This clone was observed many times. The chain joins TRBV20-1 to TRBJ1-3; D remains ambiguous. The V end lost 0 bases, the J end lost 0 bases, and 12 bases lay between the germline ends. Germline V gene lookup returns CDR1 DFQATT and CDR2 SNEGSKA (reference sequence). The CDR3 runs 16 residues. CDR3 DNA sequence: TGCAGTGCTAGAGATTCAAGAGGGAGCTCTGGAAACACCATATATTTT. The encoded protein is CSARDSRGSSGNTIYF.

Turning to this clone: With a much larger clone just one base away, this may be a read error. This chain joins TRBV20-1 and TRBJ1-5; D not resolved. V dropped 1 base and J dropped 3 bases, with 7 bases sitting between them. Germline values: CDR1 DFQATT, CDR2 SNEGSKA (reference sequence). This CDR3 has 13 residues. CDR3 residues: CSARGWTNQPQHF. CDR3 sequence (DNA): TGCAGTGCTAGAGGGTGGACCAATCAGCCCCAGCATTTT.

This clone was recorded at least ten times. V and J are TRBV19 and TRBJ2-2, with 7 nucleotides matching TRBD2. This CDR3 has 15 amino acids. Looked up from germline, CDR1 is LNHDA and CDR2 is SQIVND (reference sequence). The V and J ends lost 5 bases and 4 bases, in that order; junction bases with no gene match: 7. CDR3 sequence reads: CASSFGAGVTGELFF. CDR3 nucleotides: TGTGCCAGTAGTTTTGGGGCGGGAGTCACCGGGGAGCTGTTTTTT.

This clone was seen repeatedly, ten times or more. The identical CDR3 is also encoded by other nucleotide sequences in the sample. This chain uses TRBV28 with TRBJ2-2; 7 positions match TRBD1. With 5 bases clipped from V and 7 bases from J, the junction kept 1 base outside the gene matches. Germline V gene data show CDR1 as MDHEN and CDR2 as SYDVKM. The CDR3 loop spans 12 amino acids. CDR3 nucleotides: TGTGCCAGCAGTCAGGGGGACGGGGAGCTGTTTTTT. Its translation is CASSQGDGELFF. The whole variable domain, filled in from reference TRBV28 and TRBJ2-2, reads DVKVTQSSRYLVKRTGEKVFLECVQDMDHENMFWYRQDPGLGLRLIYFSYDVKMKEKGDIPEGYSVSREKKERFSLILESASTNQTSMYLCASSQGDGELFFGEGSRLTVL.

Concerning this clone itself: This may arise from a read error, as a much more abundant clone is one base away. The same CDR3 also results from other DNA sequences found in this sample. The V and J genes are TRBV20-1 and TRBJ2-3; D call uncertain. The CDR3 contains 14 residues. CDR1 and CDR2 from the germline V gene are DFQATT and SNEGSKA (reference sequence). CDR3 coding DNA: TGCAGTGCTCCCGCCCAGCCGAGCACAGATACTCAGTATTTT. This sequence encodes CSAPAQPSTDTQYF.

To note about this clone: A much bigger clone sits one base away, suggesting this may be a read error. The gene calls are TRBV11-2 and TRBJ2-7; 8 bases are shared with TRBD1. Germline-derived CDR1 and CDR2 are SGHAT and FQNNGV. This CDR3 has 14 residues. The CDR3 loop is CASSSLRGRWERYF. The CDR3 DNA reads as TGTGCCAGCAGCTCACTCAGGGGGCGGTGGGAGCGGTACTTC.

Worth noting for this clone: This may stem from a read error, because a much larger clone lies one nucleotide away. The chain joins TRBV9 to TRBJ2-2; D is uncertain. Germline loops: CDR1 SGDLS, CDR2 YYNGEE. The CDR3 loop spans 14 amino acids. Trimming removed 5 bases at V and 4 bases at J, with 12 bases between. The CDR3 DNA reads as TGTGCCAGCAGTGTTTCCGTGACCACCGGGGAGCTGTTTTTT. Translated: CASSVSVTTGELFF.

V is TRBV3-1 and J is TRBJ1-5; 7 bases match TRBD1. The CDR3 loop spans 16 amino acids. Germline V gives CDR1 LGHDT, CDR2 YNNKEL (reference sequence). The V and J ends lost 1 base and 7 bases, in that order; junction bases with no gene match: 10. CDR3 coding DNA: TGTGCCAGCAGCCAAGGTATACAGGGGTGCTGGCAGCCCCAGCATTTT. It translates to CASSQGIQGCWQPQHF.

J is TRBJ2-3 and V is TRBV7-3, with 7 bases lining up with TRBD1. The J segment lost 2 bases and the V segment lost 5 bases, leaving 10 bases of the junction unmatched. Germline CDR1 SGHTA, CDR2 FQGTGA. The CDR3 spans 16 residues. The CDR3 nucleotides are TGTGCCAGCAGCGCGACAGGGTGGGTTTCCACAGATACGCAGTATTTT. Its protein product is CASSATGWVSTDTQYF.

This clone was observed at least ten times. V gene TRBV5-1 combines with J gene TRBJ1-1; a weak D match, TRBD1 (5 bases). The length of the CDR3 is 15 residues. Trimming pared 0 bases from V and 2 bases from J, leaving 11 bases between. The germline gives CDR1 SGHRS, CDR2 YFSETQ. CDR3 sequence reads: CASSLVPGGNTEAFF. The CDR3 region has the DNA TGCGCCAGCAGCTTGGTTCCCGGGGGTAACACTGAAGCTTTCTTT.

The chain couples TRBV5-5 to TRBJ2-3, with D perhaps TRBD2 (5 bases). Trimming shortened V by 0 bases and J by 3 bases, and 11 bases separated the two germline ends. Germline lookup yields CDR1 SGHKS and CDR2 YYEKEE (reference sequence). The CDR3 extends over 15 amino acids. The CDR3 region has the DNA TGTGCCAGCAGCTTGGTTGGTGGGAGAACAGATACGCAGTATTTT. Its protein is CASSLVGGRTDTQYF.

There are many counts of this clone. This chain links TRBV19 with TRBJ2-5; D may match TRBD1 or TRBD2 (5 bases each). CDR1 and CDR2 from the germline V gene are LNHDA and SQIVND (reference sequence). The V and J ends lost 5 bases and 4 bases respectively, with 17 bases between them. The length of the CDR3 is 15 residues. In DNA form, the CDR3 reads TGTGCCAGTAGTGAGGGGACCCCGGCGGGAGAGACCCAGTACTTC. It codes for CASSEGTPAGETQYF.

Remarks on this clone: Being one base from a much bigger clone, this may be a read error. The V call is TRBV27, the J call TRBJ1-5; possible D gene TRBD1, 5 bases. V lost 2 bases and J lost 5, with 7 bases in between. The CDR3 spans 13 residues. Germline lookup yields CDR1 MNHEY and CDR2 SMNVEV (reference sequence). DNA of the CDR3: TGTGCCAGCAGTTTAGAGGGGCATCAGCCCCAGCATTTT. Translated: CASSLEGHQPQHF.

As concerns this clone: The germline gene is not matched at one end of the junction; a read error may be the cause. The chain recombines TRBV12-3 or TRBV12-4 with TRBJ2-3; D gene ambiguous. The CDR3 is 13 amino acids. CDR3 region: CASSSLSTDTRYF. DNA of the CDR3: TGTGCCAGTAGTTCGTTAAGTACAGATACGCGGTATTTT.

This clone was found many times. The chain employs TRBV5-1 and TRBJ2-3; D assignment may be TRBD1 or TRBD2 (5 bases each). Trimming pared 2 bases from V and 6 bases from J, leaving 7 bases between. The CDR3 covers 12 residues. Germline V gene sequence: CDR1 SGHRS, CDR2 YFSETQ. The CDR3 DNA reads TGCGCCAGCAGCTTAGAGGGGGATACGCAGTATTTT. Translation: CASSLEGDTQYF.

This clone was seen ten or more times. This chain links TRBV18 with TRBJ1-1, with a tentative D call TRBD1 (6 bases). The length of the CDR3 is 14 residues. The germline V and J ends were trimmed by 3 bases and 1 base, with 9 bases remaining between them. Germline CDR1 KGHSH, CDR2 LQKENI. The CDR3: CASSPGGKNTEAFF. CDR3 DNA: TGTGCCAGCTCACCGGGGGGCAAGAACACTGAAGCTTTCTTT.

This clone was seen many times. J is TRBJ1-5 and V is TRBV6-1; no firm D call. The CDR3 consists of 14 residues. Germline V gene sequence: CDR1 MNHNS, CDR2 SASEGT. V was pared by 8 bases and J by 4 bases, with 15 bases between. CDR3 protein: CASWAPPVNQPQHF. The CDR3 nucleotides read TGTGCCAGCTGGGCCCCACCAGTAAATCAGCCCCAGCATTTT.

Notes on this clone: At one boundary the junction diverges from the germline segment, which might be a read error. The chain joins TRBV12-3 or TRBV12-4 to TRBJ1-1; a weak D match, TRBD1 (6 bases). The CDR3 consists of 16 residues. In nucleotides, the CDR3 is TGTGCCATCAGTTTCTACAGGGCTTTAGTGAACACTGAAGCTTTCTTT. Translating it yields CAISFYRALVNTEAFF.

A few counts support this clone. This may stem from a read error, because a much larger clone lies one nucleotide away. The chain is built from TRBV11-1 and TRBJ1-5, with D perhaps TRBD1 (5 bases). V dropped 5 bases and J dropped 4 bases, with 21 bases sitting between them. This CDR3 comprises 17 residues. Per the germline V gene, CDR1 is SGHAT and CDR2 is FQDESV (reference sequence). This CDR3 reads CASSETRPGRTNQPQHF. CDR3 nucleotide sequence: TGTGCCAGCAGCGAGACTCGCCCGGGGCGAACGAATCAGCCCCAGCATTTT.

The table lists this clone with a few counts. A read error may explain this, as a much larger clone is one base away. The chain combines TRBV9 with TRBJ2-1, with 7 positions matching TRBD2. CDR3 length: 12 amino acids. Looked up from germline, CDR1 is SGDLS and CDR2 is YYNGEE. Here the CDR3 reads CVSSVAGDEQFF. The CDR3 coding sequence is TGTGTCAGCAGCGTTGCGGGGGATGAGCAGTTCTTC.

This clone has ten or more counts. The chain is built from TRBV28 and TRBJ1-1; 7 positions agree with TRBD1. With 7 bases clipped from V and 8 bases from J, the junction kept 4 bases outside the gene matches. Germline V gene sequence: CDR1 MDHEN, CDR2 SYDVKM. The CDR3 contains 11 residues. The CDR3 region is CASTTGQEAFF. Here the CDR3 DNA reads TGTGCCAGCACCACGGGACAGGAAGCTTTCTTT.

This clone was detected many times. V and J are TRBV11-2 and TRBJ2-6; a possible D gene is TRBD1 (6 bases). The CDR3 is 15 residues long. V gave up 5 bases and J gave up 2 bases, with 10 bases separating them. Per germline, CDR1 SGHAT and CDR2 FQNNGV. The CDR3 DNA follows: TGTGCCAGCAGCGCAGGGACACCTGGGGCCAACGTCCTGACTTTC. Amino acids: CASSAGTPGANVLTF. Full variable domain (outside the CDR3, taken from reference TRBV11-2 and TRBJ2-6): EAGVAQSPRYKIIEKRQSVAFWCNPISGHATLYWYQQILGQGPKLLIQFQNNGVVDDSQLPKDRFSAERLKGVDSTLKIQPAKLEDSAVYLCASSAGTPGANVLTFGAGSRLTVL.

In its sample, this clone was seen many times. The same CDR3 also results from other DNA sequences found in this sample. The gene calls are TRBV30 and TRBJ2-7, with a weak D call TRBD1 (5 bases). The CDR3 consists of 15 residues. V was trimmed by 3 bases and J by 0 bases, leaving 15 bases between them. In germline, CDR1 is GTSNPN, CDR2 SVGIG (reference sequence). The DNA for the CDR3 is TGTGCCTGGAGGCCCCCAGGGCCTAGCTCCTACGAGCAGTACTTC. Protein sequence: CAWRPPGPSSYEQYF.

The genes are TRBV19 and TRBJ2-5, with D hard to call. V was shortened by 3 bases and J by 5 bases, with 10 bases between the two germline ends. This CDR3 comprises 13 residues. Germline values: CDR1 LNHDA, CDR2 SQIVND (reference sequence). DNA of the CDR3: TGTGCCAGTAGTATGTACGGTTCTGAGACCCAGTACTTC. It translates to CASSMYGSETQYF.